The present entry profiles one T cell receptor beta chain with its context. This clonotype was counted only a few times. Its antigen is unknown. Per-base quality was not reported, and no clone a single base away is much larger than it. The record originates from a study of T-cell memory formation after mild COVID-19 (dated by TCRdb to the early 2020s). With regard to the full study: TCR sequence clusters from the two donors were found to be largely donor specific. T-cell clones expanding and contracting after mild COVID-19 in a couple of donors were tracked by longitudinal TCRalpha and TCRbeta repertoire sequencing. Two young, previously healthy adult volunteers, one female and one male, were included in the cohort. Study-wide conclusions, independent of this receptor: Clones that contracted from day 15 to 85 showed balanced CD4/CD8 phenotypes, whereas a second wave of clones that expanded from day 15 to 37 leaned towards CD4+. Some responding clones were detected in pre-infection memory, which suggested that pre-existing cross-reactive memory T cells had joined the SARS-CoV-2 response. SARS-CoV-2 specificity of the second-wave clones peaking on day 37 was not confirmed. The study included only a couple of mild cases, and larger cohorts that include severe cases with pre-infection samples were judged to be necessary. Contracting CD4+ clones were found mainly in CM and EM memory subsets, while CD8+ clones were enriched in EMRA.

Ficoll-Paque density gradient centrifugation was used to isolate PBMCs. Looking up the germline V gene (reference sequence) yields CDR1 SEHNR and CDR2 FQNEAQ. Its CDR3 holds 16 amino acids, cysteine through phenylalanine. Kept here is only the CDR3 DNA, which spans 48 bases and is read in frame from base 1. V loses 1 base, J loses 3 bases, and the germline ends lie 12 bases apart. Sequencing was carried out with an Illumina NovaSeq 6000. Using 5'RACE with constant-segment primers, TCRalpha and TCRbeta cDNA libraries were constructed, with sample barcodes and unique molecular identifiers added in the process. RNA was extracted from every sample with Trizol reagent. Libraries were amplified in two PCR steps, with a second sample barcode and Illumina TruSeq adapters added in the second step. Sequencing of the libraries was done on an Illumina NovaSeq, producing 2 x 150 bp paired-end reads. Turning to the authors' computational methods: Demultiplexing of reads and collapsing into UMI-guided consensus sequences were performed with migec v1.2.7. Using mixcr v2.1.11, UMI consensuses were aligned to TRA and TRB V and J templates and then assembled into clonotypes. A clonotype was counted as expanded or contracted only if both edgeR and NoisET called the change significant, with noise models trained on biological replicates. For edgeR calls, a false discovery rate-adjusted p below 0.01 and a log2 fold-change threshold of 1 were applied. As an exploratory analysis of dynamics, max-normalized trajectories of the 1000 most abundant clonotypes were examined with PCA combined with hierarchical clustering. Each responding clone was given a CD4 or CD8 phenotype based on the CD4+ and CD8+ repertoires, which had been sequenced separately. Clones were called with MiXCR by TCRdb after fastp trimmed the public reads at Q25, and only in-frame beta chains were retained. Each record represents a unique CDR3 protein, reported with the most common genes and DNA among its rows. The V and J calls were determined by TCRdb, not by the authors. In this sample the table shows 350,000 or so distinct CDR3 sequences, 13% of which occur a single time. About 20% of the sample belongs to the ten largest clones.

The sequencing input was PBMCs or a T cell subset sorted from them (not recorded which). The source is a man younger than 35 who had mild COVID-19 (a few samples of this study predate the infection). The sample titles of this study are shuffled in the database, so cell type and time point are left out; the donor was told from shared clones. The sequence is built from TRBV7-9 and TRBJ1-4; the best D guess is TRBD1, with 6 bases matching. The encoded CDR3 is CASSLGGTSANEKLFF. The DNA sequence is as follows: TGTGCCAGCAGCTTAGGGGGGACATCGGCTAATGAAAAACTGTTTTTT. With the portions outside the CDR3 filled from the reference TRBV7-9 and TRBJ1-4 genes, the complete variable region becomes DTGVSQNPRHKITKRGQNVTFRCDPISEHNRLYWYRQTLGQGPEFLTYFQNEAQLEKSRLLSDRFSAERPKGSFSTLEIQRTEQGDSAMYLCASSLGGTSANEKLFFGSGTQLSVL.